Sequencing of this T cell receptor (beta chain) was carried out in a study of blood T cell repertoires in COVID-19. Looking at the study overall: The United States, Italy and Spain were the sources of the acute and convalescent COVID-19 samples.

CDR1 is SQVTM, CDR2 ANQGSEA, per germline. V shed 8 bases, J shed 3 bases, and the junction held 8 bases outside the gene matches. The CDR3 has 14 amino acids. This clone showed up just once. Original analysis: Estimation of nucleated cell counts was performed using reference gene primer amplification. Produced via immunoSEQ multiplex PCR; TCRdb's table is partial and in-frame only. That table furnishes V, J and clone size, whereas the DNA furnished D and trimming. The sample records about 99,000 clones, 65% to 90% being singletons. This rearrangement joins TRBV29-1 to TRBJ2-1, with 9 nucleotides matching TRBD2. The clonotype originates from a man aged 55 to 70 with acute or convalescent COVID-19. Source material: peripheral blood. CDR3 coding DNA: TGCAGCACCGTCAGCGGGAGGCTCTACAATGAGCAGTTCTTC. Its protein is CSTVSGRLYNEQFF.